This T cell receptor (beta chain) was captured in a study of CD8+ T cells in alopecia areata. Extracted from the samples, RNA was reverse transcribed into cDNA to serve as the sequencing template. This table comes from immunoSEQ multiplex PCR, and its TCRdb copy is limited to in-frame clones, with some not included. Singletons are absent from the sample, which has 3,200 or so clones. The CDR3 spans 14 residues. Germline V lookup: CDR1 NNHDY, CDR2 SYVADS. This sample's time point: mouse skin 3 weeks after grafting. In recipient mice, skin was biopsied at grafting and again 3 and 6 weeks later. Notes on the study in general: Scalp samples also yield sequences of resident alphabeta T cells from normal skin. Alopecia totalis/universalis scalp especially showed more expanded CD8+ clones than normal scalp.

This clone is classed as medium-sized. The antigen remains undetermined. Mouse gene names and germline throughout. Read data end 4 residues before the CDR3 end; the end is taken from the germline J gene. The specimen comprised skin, sampled at week 3. J is TRBJ2-5 and V is TRBV13-3; D may be TRBD2 (6 bases). The TCR was taken from a C3H/HeJ mouse with alopecia areata. Mouse MHC haplotype: H2-k. CDR3 amino acids: CASSDAWGADTQYF. CDR3 DNA, as far as it was read: TGTGCCAGCAGTGATGCCTGGGGCGCGGAC. Complete variable domain (other parts from reference TRBV13-3 and TRBJ2-5): EAAVTQSPRSKVAVTGGKVTLSCHQTNNHDYMYWYRQDTGHGLRLIHYSYVADSTEKGDIPDGYKASRPSQENFSLILELASLSQTAVYFCASSDAWGADTQYFGPGTRLLVL.